The 26 T cell receptor beta chains listed next were all sequenced from one sample in a study of blood T cell repertoires in COVID-19. Clones were sequenced by immunoSEQ multiplex PCR, and TCRdb holds only the in-frame ones, with some missing. The sample yields 35,000 to 40,000 clones, 81% seen once. Sequenced material: peripheral blood. The receptors were sampled from a man older than 75 with active or convalescent COVID-19.

The sample holds a few counts of this clone. This chain links TRBV6-5 with TRBJ1-3, with D possibly matching TRBD1 (5 bases). The CDR3 has 14 amino acids. In germline, CDR1 is MNHEY, CDR2 SVGAGI. Trimming shortened V by 6 bases and J by 1 base, and 10 bases separated the two germline ends. The DNA of the CDR3 is TGTGCCAGCAGGAAGCAGGGATCTGGAAACACCATATATTTT. Translation gives CASRKQGSGNTIYF.

This clone was counted a single time. The chain uses TRBV5-4 and TRBJ2-1; TRBD1 is a possible D gene (7 bases). V lost 2 bases and J lost 5, with 20 bases in between. The CDR3 has 17 residues. Germline values: CDR1 SGHNT, CDR2 YYREEE (reference sequence). CDR3 bases: TGTGCCAGCAGCTTTTCAGATTACCAGGGGGGAAACAATGAGCAGTTCTTC. Amino acid sequence: CASSFSDYQGGNNEQFF.

The V and J genes are TRBV4-1 and TRBJ1-2; TRBD1 might be the D (5 bases). Germline V lookup: CDR1 MGHRA, CDR2 YSYEKL. The V end lost 0 bases, the J end lost 2 bases, and 7 bases lay between the germline ends. CDR3 length: 14 amino acids. The chain's CDR3 is CASSQDDRNYGYTF. CDR3 bases: TGCGCCAGCAGCCAAGATGACAGAAACTATGGCTACACCTTC.

V and J are TRBV27 and TRBJ2-5; 10 bases match TRBD2. The length of the CDR3 is 14 residues. V lost 6 bases and J lost 6; bases outside the gene matches: 7. Germline V CDR1 and CDR2: MNHEY, SMNVEV (reference sequence). CDR3 in amino acids: CASREVAGGKTQYF. In DNA form, the CDR3 reads TGTGCCAGCAGGGAGGTAGCGGGAGGAAAGACCCAGTACTTC.

The genes are TRBV14 and TRBJ2-3, with D possibly being TRBD2 (6 bases). The V end was cut by 3 bases, the J end by 5 bases, with 15 bases between. This CDR3 has 15 residues. Germline V gene data show CDR1 as SGHDN and CDR2 as FVKESK. The CDR3 DNA reads TGTGCCAGCAGCCAGATGATCGGGAGTGGAGATACGCAGTATTTT. Encoded protein: CASSQMIGSGDTQYF.

The gene calls are TRBV11-3 and TRBJ2-7; TRBD1 aligns across 10 bases. From germline, CDR1 is SGHNT and CDR2 YENEEA. Trimming at V came to 2 bases and at J to 6 bases, leaving 13 bases not matched to a gene. The CDR3 runs to 17 residues. DNA for the CDR3: TGTGCCAGCAGCTTAACCCGCCAAGACAGGGGGCATAGCGAGCAGTACTTC. This sequence encodes CASSLTRQDRGHSEQYF.

This chain's CDR3 is CASTLIETLSPLHF. CDR3 sequence (DNA): TGTGCCAGCACCCTAATCGAAACCCTTTCACCCCTCCACTTT. J is TRBJ1-6 and V is TRBV6-5; D gene unclear. The germline CDR1 and CDR2 sequences are MNHEY and SVGAGI. There are 14 residues in the CDR3. V was cut by 7 bases and J by 9 bases, with 16 bases left in between.

The chain carries TRBV7-2 and TRBJ2-7; no reliable D call. V lost 2 bases and J 7 bases, leaving 9 bases between the germline ends. Germline loops: CDR1 SGHTA, CDR2 FQGNSA. The CDR3 spans 12 residues. The CDR3 is CASSLFPSEQYF. In DNA form, the CDR3 reads TGTGCCAGCAGCTTATTTCCTTCGGAGCAGTACTTC.

This sequence joins TRBV5-4 and TRBJ1-4; D is uncertain. Trimming pared 0 bases from V and 5 bases from J, leaving 8 bases between. Germline V gives CDR1 SGHNT, CDR2 YYREEE (reference sequence). The CDR3 has 14 residues. CDR3 nucleotide sequence: TGTGCCAGCAGCTTGGGCAGCGGGAATGAAAAACTGTTTTTT. This gives the protein CASSLGSGNEKLFF. The full variable domain, its missing parts supplied by reference TRBV5-4 and TRBJ1-4, is ETGVTQSPTHLIKTRGQQVTLRCSSQSGHNTVSWYQQALGQGPQFIFQYYREEENGRGNFPPRFSGLQFPNYSSELNVNALELDDSALYLCASSLGSGNEKLFFGSGTQLSVL.

This chain connects TRBV7-7 to TRBJ2-5, with D possibly being TRBD2 (5 bases). Germline V gives CDR1 SSHAT, CDR2 FNYEAQ (reference sequence). The CDR3 has 13 amino acids. V was cut by 5 bases and J by 5 bases, with 12 bases left in between. Here the CDR3 DNA reads TGTGCCAGCAGCGCTGGGGAGATGGAGACCCAGTACTTC. This translates into CASSAGEMETQYF. Using reference TRBV7-7 and TRBJ2-5 for the parts outside the CDR3, the full variable domain is GAGVSQSPRYKVTKRGQDVTLRCDPISSHATLYWYQQALGQGPEFLTYFNYEAQPDKSGLPSDRFSAERPEGSISTLTIQRTEQRDSAMYRCASSAGEMETQYFGPGTRLLVL.

The chain recombines TRBV7-9 with TRBJ1-5; D gene uncertain. V was trimmed by 5 bases and J by 4 bases, leaving 15 bases between them. Germline CDR1 reads SEHNR; CDR2 reads FQNEAQ (reference sequence). This CDR3 spans 15 amino acids. The CDR3 region is CASSTGLQPNQPQHF. In nucleotides, the CDR3 is TGTGCCAGCAGCACGGGGTTACAGCCGAATCAGCCCCAGCATTTT.

The chain employs TRBV7-2 and TRBJ1-2; no clear D gene. The V gene's germline CDR1 is SGHTA and CDR2 FQGNSA. The CDR3 extends over 13 amino acids. V was pared by 0 bases and J by 5 bases, with 7 bases between. The CDR3 loop is CASSLAVGYGYTF. The CDR3 bases are TGTGCCAGCAGCTTAGCGGTCGGTTATGGCTACACCTTC. The whole variable domain, remainder taken from reference TRBV7-2 and TRBJ1-2, is GAGVSQSPSNKVTEKGKDVELRCDPISGHTALYWYRQSLGQGLEFLIYFQGNSAPDKSGLPSDRFSAERTGGSVSTLTIQRTQQEDSAVYLCASSLAVGYGYTFGSGTRLTVV.

The chain joins TRBV9 to TRBJ2-2; a possible D gene is TRBD1 (6 bases). Germline V gene sequence: CDR1 SGDLS, CDR2 YYNGEE. The CDR3 covers 16 residues. V gave up 0 bases and J gave up 2 bases, with 11 bases separating them. CDR3 bases: TGTGCCAGCAGCGTAGGGACAGACATTAACACCGGGGAGCTGTTTTTT. Its protein is CASSVGTDINTGELFF.

This chain connects TRBV5-1 to TRBJ2-3; no definite D call. V lost 0 bases and J 3 bases, leaving 11 bases between the germline ends. The CDR3 covers 15 residues. Germline V gives CDR1 SGHRS, CDR2 YFSETQ. The CDR3 reads CASSLVQIWTDTQYF. CDR3 coding DNA: TGCGCCAGCAGCTTGGTCCAGATTTGGACAGATACGCAGTATTTT.

The gene calls are TRBV3-1 (or the pseudogene TRBV3-2) and TRBJ2-6; D is unresolved. V was shortened by 0 bases and J by 0 bases, with 6 bases between the two germline ends. CDR3 size: 16 residues. The germline CDR1 and CDR2 sequences are LGHDT and YNNKEL (reference sequence). Here the CDR3 reads CASSQDLSSGANVLTF. In DNA, the CDR3 is TGTGCCAGCAGCCAAGATCTTTCCTCTGGGGCCAACGTCCTGACTTTC.

This chain uses TRBV29-1 with TRBJ1-2; TRBD1 matches 9 bases. After removal of 6 bases from V and 4 bases from J, the junction contained 6 bases not matched to a gene. Germline V gene lookup returns CDR1 SQVTM and CDR2 ANQGSEA. The CDR3 is 13 residues long. CDR3 residues: CSVLQGASYGYTF. Written as DNA, the CDR3 is TGCAGCGTACTACAGGGGGCTTCCTATGGCTACACCTTC.

V gene TRBV6-1 combines with J gene TRBJ2-7; 9 nucleotides agree with TRBD1. Germline V gene sequence: CDR1 MNHNS, CDR2 SASEGT. The junction had 7 bases not matched to a gene; V was cut back by 3 bases and J by 4 bases. The CDR3 length is 15 residues. The CDR3 nucleotides are TGTGCCAGCAGTGACGCCGGGACAGGGTGGTACGAGCAGTACTTC. This gives the protein CASSDAGTGWYEQYF.

This sequence joins TRBV24-1 and TRBJ1-1; 8 bases match TRBD1. Per germline, CDR1 KGHDR and CDR2 SFDVKD. After removal of 3 bases from V and 5 bases from J, the junction contained 1 base not matched to a gene. The CDR3 contains 13 residues. The CDR3 protein is CATSDTGGTEAFF. The CDR3 nucleotides are TGTGCCACCAGTGATACAGGGGGAACTGAAGCTTTCTTT.

The chain uses TRBV19 and TRBJ1-1; 7 bases are a match to TRBD1. Trimming took 5 bases from V and 0 from J; bases not matched to a gene: 12. Germline loops: CDR1 LNHDA, CDR2 SQIVND (reference sequence). The CDR3 runs 17 residues. This CDR3 is CASSETGTAPMNTEAFF. CDR3 bases: TGTGCCAGTAGTGAGACCGGGACAGCACCAATGAACACTGAAGCTTTCTTT.

This clone was recorded only once. The rearrangement links TRBV7-2 to TRBJ2-3; no reliable D call. V lost 1 base, J lost 0 bases, and 11 bases lay in between. Germline assignment: CDR1 SGHTA and CDR2 FQGNSA. CDR3 length equals 16 residues. The CDR3 protein is CASSLVDGRSTDTQYF. The CDR3 DNA reads as TGTGCCAGCAGCTTAGTTGATGGGCGTAGCACAGATACGCAGTATTTT.

The chain combines TRBV11-2 with TRBJ1-1; D is ambiguous. Trimming stripped 0 bases from V and 4 bases from J, with 6 bases between. CDR1 is SGHAT, CDR2 FQNNGV, per germline. The CDR3 has 13 amino acids. CDR3 nucleotides: TGTGCCAGCAGCTTAGAGTCGGGCACTGAAGCTTTCTTT. It specifies CASSLESGTEAFF.

This chain joins TRBV30 and TRBJ1-4; TRBD1 matches 7 bases. V gave up 4 bases and J gave up 7 bases; unmatched junction bases: 0. Germline CDR1 and CDR2: GTSNPN and SVGIG (reference sequence). CDR3 length equals 11 residues. CDR3 in DNA: TGTGCCTGGAAGGGGGCTGAAAAACTGTTTTTT. This translates into CAWKGAEKLFF.

This rearrangement joins TRBV18 to TRBJ2-7; weak D call: TRBD1 (6 bases). The CDR3 is made up of 14 amino acids. V was shortened by 4 bases and J by 3 bases, with 13 bases between the two germline ends. Looked up from germline, CDR1 is KGHSH and CDR2 is LQKENI. The CDR3 coding sequence is TGTGCCAGCTCACTAGATTACAGGGTCTACGAGCAGTACTTC. This gives the protein CASSLDYRVYEQYF.

The rearrangement joins TRBV5-5 to TRBJ1-4, with TRBD1 matching over 7 bases. Germline loops: CDR1 SGHKS, CDR2 YYEKEE (reference sequence). The V gene end was trimmed by 0 bases and the J gene end by 0 bases; junction bases not matched to a gene: 2. The CDR3 loop spans 16 amino acids. In nucleotides, the CDR3 is TGTGCCAGCAGCTTGGTGCAGGGGGCAACTAATGAAAAACTGTTTTTT. It is translated as CASSLVQGATNEKLFF.

V usage is TRBV5-1 and J usage is TRBJ1-2; TRBD1 aligns across 7 bases. In germline, CDR1 is SGHRS, CDR2 YFSETQ. This CDR3 has 15 residues. V trimming: 0 bases; J trimming: 8 bases; junction bases outside the gene matches: 10. The CDR3 coding sequence is TGCGCCAGCAGCTTGGATCGTAGGGGGCGCGAGGGCTACACCTTC. This encodes CASSLDRRGREGYTF.

V usage is TRBV6-1 and J usage is TRBJ1-1; 7 bases fit TRBD1. The V gene's germline CDR1 is MNHNS and CDR2 SASEGT. After removal of 2 bases from V and 7 bases from J, the junction contained 10 bases not matched to a gene. The CDR3 has 15 residues. In nucleotides, the CDR3 is TGTGCCAGCAGTGAACTCGGACAGGCGTGGGATGAAGCTTTCTTT. Translated: CASSELGQAWDEAFF.